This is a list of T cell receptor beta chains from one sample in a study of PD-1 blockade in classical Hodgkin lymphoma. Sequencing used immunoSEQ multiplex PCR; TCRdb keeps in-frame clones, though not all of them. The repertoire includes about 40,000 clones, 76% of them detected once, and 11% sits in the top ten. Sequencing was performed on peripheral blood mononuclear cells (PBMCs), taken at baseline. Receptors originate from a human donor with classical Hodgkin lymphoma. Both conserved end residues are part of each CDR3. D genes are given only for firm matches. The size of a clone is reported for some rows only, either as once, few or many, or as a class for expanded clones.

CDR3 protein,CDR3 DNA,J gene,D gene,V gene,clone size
CASISLDRDTQYF,TGTGCCAGCATAAGCCTAGATAGGGATACGCAGTATTTT,TRBJ2-3,.,TRBV28,.
CASSGLAGTEAFF,TGTGCCAGCAGTGGACTGGCGGGCACTGAAGCTTTCTTT,TRBJ1-1,.,TRBV27,.
CASSVGLSGNEQFF,TGTGCCAGCAGCGTGGGACTTTCAGGTAATGAGCAGTTCTTC,TRBJ2-1,.,TRBV9,.
CASSLVSASEQYF,TGTGCCAGCAGCTTAGTATCCGCGAGCGAGCAGTACTTC,TRBJ2-7,.,TRBV7-6,.
CASSRSGRTDTQYF,TGTGCCAGCAGCAGGTCAGGGCGCACAGATACGCAGTATTTT,TRBJ2-3,.,TRBV9,.
CASSQDGGETQYF,TGCGCCAGCAGCCAGGACGGAGGGGAGACCCAGTACTTC,TRBJ2-5,.,TRBV5-1,.
CASSPRTEPHKQFF,TGTGCCAGCAGCCCCCGGACAGAGCCCCACAAACAGTTCTTC,TRBJ2-1,.,TRBV6-5,once
CASSLDKNIQYF,TGCGCCAGCAGCTTGGACAAAAACATTCAGTACTTC,TRBJ2-4,.,TRBV5-1,few
CASSLRESSTDTQYF,TGCGCCAGCAGCTTGAGGGAGTCGAGCACAGATACGCAGTATTTT,TRBJ2-3,.,TRBV5-1,.
CASSLAPDSYNEQFF,TGTGCCAGCAGCTTAGCCCCCGATAGCTACAATGAGCAGTTCTTC,TRBJ2-1,.,TRBV11-1,.
CASSQDKGGSYNSPLHF,TGCGCCAGCAGCCAAGATAAGGGGGGCTCCTATAATTCACCCCTCCACTTT,TRBJ1-6,.,TRBV4-3,.
CASSFGGTHEQYF,TGTGCCAGCAGCTTCGGCGGGACCCACGAGCAGTACTTC,TRBJ2-7,.,TRBV5-6,.
CASSLYDGNYEQYF,TGCGCCAGCAGCTTGTATGACGGAAACTACGAGCAGTACTTC,TRBJ2-7,.,TRBV5-1,.
CASSLGTSGGYNEQFF,TGTGCCAGCAGCTTAGGAACTAGCGGGGGATACAATGAGCAGTTCTTC,TRBJ2-1,TRBD2,TRBV11-3,.
CASSEGGQGTEAFF,TGTGCCAGCAGTGAAGGGGGACAGGGTACTGAAGCTTTCTTT,TRBJ1-1,TRBD1,TRBV6-1,few
CASSPGDSSGIETQYF,TGTGCCAGCAGCCCTGGAGATTCGAGCGGGATAGAGACCCAGTACTTC,TRBJ2-5,TRBD2,TRBV9,.
CASSAGLAGELTLYEQYF,TGTGCCAGCAGCGCGGGACTAGCGGGAGAACTTACGCTCTACGAGCAGTACTTC,TRBJ2-7,TRBD2,TRBV7-8,.
CASSFTTGYGYTF,TGTGCCAGCAGCTTCACAACAGGATATGGCTACACCTTC,TRBJ1-2,.,TRBV11-2,.
CASSVATSHEQFF,TGTGCCAGCAGCGTAGCGACTAGCCATGAGCAGTTCTTC,TRBJ2-1,TRBD2,TRBV9,.
CASSVGTGPTGELFF,TGTGCCAGCAGCGTCGGGACAGGGCCCACCGGGGAGCTGTTTTTT,TRBJ2-2,TRBD1,TRBV7-8,.
CASSQDSDSQPQHF,TGTGCCAGCAGCCAAGATAGTGATTCGCAGCCCCAGCATTTT,TRBJ1-5,.,TRBV4-2,.
CASSPFDYQETQYF,TGTGCCAGCTCACCATTCGACTACCAAGAGACCCAGTACTTC,TRBJ2-5,.,TRBV18,once
CASSFGQGGSEAFF,TGTGCCAGCAGTTTCGGTCAGGGAGGCTCTGAAGCTTTCTTT,TRBJ1-1,.,TRBV28,few
CASSTGDSAGEQYF,TGCGCCAGCAGCACGGGGGACTCTGCGGGCGAGCAGTACTTC,TRBJ2-7,.,TRBV4-1,.
CASSRDRVETQYF,TGTGCCAGCTCACGTGACAGGGTAGAGACCCAGTACTTC,TRBJ2-5,TRBD1,TRBV18,once
CASSSGPNQPQHF,TGTGCCAGCAGCTCCGGGCCAAATCAGCCCCAGCATTTT,TRBJ1-5,.,TRBV11-3,.
CASSPHRVANEKLFF,TGTGCCAGCTCACCCCACAGGGTCGCCAATGAAAAACTGTTTTTT,TRBJ1-4,.,TRBV18,.
CASSYDGELFF,TGTGCCAGCAGTTACGACGGGGAGCTGTTTTTT,TRBJ2-2,.,TRBV2,once
CASSLGGYSYNEQFF,TGCGCCAGCAGCCTAGGGGGTTACTCCTACAATGAGCAGTTCTTC,TRBJ2-1,.,TRBV5-1,.
CASSHDLGANGYTF,TGTGCCAGCAGCCACGATCTAGGGGCGAATGGCTACACCTTC,TRBJ1-2,.,TRBV7-9,.
CATKYWGQDQETQYF,TGTGCCACCAAGTATTGGGGACAGGACCAAGAGACCCAGTACTTC,TRBJ2-5,TRBD1,TRBV6-5,.
CASSLVFDRGAYEQYF,TGTGCCAGCAGCTTAGTCTTTGACAGGGGGGCGTACGAGCAGTACTTC,TRBJ2-7,TRBD1,TRBV7-9,.
CASSARYGAHGYTF,TGTGCCAGCAGCGCAAGATATGGGGCGCATGGCTACACCTTC,TRBJ1-2,.,TRBV14,.